The present T cell receptor (beta chain) was sequenced within a study of T-cell memory formation after mild COVID-19. The ends were cut back, 6 bases at V and 2 bases at J, with 14 bases in the middle. Germline assignment: CDR1 DFQATT and CDR2 SNEGSKA (reference sequence). The CDR3 runs 14 residues. Comment on this clonotype: Antigen specificity is unknown.

Using constant-segment primers, 5'RACE produced TCR alpha and TCR beta cDNA libraries carrying sample barcodes and UMIs. MiXCR was run by TCRdb on the 5' RACE reads, yielding one entry per CDR3 protein. The sample holds a few hundred thousand distinct CDR3 sequences, under 25% seen once. Points from the study as a whole: The finding that pre-infection memory included some responding clones suggested that cross-reactive memory joined. Chiefly within CM and EM were the contracting CD4+ clones; CD8+ ones were within EMRA. Day 15 to 85 contracting clones showed balanced CD4/CD8; later expanders leaned CD4+.

V and J are TRBV20-1 and TRBJ1-5; D unclear. This receptor was identified in an adult woman who had mild COVID-19 (a few samples of this study predate the infection). Cell type and time point are not known. Sequences were obtained from PBMCs or a T cell subset sorted from them (not recorded which). Written as DNA, the CDR3 is TGCAGTGCCGCCCGAAGTTCGGGCAATCAGCCCCAGCATTTT. It specifies CSAARSSGNQPQHF.